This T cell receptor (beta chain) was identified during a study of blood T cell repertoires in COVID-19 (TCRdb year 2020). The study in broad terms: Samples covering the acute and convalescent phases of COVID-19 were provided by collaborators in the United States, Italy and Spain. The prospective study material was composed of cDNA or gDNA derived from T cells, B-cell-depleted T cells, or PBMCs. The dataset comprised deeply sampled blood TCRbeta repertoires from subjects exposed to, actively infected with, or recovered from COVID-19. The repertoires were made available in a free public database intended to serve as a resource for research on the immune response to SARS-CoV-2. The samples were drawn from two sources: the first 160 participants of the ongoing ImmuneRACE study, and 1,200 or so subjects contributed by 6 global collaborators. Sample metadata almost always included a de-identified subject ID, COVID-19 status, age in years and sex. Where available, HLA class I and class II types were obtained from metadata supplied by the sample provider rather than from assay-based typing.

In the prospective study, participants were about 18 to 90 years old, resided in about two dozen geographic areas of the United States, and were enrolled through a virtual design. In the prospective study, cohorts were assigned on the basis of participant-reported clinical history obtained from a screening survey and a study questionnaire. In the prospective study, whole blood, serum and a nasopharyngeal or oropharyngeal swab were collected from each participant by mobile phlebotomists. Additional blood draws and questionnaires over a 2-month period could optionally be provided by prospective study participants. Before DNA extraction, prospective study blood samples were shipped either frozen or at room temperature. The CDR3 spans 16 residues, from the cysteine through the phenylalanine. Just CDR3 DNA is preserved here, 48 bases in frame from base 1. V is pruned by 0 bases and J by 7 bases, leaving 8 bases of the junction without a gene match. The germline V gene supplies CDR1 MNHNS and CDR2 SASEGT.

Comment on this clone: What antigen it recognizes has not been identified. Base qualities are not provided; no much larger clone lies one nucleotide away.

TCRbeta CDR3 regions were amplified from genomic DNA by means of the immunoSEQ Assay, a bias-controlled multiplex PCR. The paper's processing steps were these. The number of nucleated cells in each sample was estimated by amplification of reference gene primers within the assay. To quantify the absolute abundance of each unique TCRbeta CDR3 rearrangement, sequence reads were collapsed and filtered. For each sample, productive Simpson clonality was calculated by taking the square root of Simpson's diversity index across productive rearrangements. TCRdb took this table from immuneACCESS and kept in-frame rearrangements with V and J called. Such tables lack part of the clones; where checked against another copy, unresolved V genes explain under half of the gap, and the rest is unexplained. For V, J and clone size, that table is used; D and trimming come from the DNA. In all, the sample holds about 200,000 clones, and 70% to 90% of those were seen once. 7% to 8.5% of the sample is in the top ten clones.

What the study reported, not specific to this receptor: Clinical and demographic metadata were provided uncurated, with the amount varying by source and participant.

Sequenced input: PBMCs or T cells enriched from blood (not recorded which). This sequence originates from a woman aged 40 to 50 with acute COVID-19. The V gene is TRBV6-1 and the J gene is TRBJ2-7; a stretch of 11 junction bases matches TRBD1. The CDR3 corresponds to CASSEATGQGAGEQYF. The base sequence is TGTGCCAGCAGTGAAGCAACCGGACAGGGGGCTGGTGAGCAGTACTTC.